This T cell receptor beta chain emerged from a study of blood T cells in healthy people across ages. For the study at large: With template switching, about one barcoded beta molecule was captured per two T cells.

Trimming stripped 6 bases from V and 10 bases from J, with 10 bases between. The CDR3 has 11 amino acids. Germline-derived CDR1 and CDR2 are SNHLY and FYNNEI. This clonotype was picked up a small number of times. Without the conserved terminal phenylalanine or tryptophan, this CDR3 likely stems from a read error. Then a second PCR, running about 6 to 12 cycles, was carried out with a sample-barcoded 5' primer and a J-beta primer mix. TCRdb recomputed calls from the 5' RACE reads with MiXCR, one row per CDR3 protein. The sample shows about 800,000 distinct CDR3 sequences, 20% to 25% of them seen only once. This sample was also put to use in a study of T cells of mothers and their children. That paper states: Persistent microchimeric T cell clones were not found at ~100 per million sensitivity.

The V call is TRBV2, the J call TRBJ1-3; D is unclear. This clonotype originated in a boy younger than 18 in good health. Sequencing used blood. The CDR3 nucleotides read TGTGCCAGCAGATGGGATATAACCATATATCTT. Amino acids: CASRWDITIYL.